This T cell receptor beta chain is drawn from a study of blood T cell repertoires in COVID-19. Germline assignment: CDR1 KGHSH and CDR2 LQKENI. The V end lost 3 bases, the J end lost 0 bases, and 11 bases lay between the germline ends. The CDR3 extends over 15 amino acids. TCRdb's table, derived via immunoSEQ multiplex PCR, lists solely in-frame clones and lacks some. The sample shows more than 80,000 clones, 75% to 90% of them seen only once. This TCR came from a man older than 75 with acute or convalescent COVID-19. Sequencing input: peripheral blood. This chain uses TRBV18 with TRBJ1-1; D unresolved. For the CDR3, the DNA is TGTGCCAGCTCACCGGCAGGTTACATGAACACTGAAGCTTTCTTT. This sequence encodes CASSPAGYMNTEAFF.